Following are 9 T cell receptor beta chains from one sample sequenced in a study of T cells after posttransplantation cyclophosphamide. Repertoires were generated with immunoSEQ multiplex PCR, while TCRdb's copy carries only in-frame clones and drops some. The sample records just over 4,000 clones, approximately 83% being singletons. Busulfan-fludarabine conditioning, marrow transplant, and cyclophosphamide on days +3 and +4 were administered. The sequencing here drew on CD4+ T cells sorted from blood, taken about 230 days after a stem cell transplant with posttransplant cyclophosphamide. Receptors originate from a male patient between 25 and 39 years old who received an allogeneic stem cell transplant from a related donor, was CMV-positive, and had no GVHD. Some of the T cells might come from the graft donor.

V usage is TRBV5-1 and J usage is TRBJ2-3; TRBD2 aligns across 12 bases. Germline V gene data show CDR1 as SGHRS and CDR2 as YFSETQ. The CDR3 runs to 16 residues. V trimming: 4 bases; J trimming: 8 bases; junction bases outside the gene matches: 11. The CDR3 nucleotides are TGCGCCAGCAGCCCCGGACTAGCGGGGCGAAGAGTTACGCAGTATTTT. Protein: CASSPGLAGRRVTQYF.

V is TRBV18 and J is TRBJ1-5; TRBD1 is a possible D gene (6 bases). V was pared by 3 bases and J by 4 bases, with 13 bases between. The CDR3 is 15 residues long. Germline values: CDR1 KGHSH, CDR2 LQKENI. The CDR3 coding sequence is TGTGCCAGCTCACCCCAGGGGAGGGGGAATCAGCCCCAGCATTTT. Translating gives CASSPQGRGNQPQHF.

The chain is built from TRBV11-2 and TRBJ1-2; D might be TRBD1 (5 bases). Germline V gives CDR1 SGHAT, CDR2 FQNNGV. This CDR3 has 14 residues. Trimming removed 1 base from V and 7 bases from J, with 13 bases in between. CDR3 residues: CASSLVRRGGGYTF. The CDR3 region has the DNA TGTGCCAGCAGCTTAGTCCGTAGGGGAGGTGGCTACACCTTC.

The rearrangement links TRBV19 to TRBJ2-3; TRBD2 agrees at 10 bases. The germline gives CDR1 LNHDA, CDR2 SQIVND (reference sequence). The CDR3 spans 14 residues. Trimming cost V 7 bases and J 6 bases; bases outside gene matches: 7. The CDR3 DNA follows: TGTGCCAGTACGCTAGCGGGGGCCGGGGATACGCAGTATTTT. Amino acids: CASTLAGAGDTQYF.

The chain employs TRBV14 and TRBJ1-2; D remains ambiguous. Between the trimmed V and J ends, which lost 5 bases and 1 base, there was a span of 20 bases. This CDR3 is built from 17 residues. The germline CDR1 and CDR2 sequences are SGHDN and FVKESK. CDR3 residues: CASSYRGPPANNYGYTF. The CDR3 coding sequence is TGTGCCAGCAGCTACCGTGGGCCCCCCGCGAATAACTATGGCTACACCTTC.

V gene TRBV29-1 combines with J gene TRBJ2-3; D might be TRBD2 (6 bases). The CDR3 consists of 13 residues. Trimming stripped 4 bases from V and 4 bases from J, with 12 bases between. Per the germline V gene, CDR1 is SQVTM and CDR2 is ANQGSEA. The CDR3 coding sequence is TGCAGCGTTGCCGGGAGAATGGCAGATACGCAGTATTTT. It yields the protein CSVAGRMADTQYF.

On this clone itself: A read error may account for a junction end that differs from germline. J is TRBJ2-1 and V is TRBV5-1; D unclear. Per germline, CDR1 SGHRS and CDR2 YFSETQ. This CDR3 region has 11 residues. In DNA form, the CDR3 reads TGCGCCAGCTCCACCGGCCTGGAGCCGTTCTTC. Translated, it gives CASSTGLEPFF.

The V and J genes are TRBV29-1 and TRBJ1-5; D is perhaps TRBD1 (6 bases). Trimming took 4 bases from V and 2 from J, leaving 15 bases between them. Germline CDR1 and CDR2: SQVTM and ANQGSEA. The CDR3 covers 15 residues. The CDR3 loop reads CSVGEGGVGNQPQHF. The CDR3 coding sequence is TGCAGCGTTGGGGAGGGGGGGGTGGGCAATCAGCCCCAGCATTTT.

The chain carries TRBV7-8 and TRBJ1-2; 7 bases align to TRBD1. This CDR3 is 14 amino acids long. The V gene end was trimmed by 3 bases and the J gene end by 3 bases; junction bases not matched to a gene: 4. The germline V gene has CDR1 SGHVS and CDR2 FQNEAQ. The CDR3 region has the DNA TGTGCCAGCAGCTTTAGGGGGCGGGACTATGGCTACACCTTC. Amino acids: CASSFRGRDYGYTF.